These T cell receptor beta chains were read from a single sample in a study of cytomegalovirus exposure and HLA in healthy donors. Generated by immunoSEQ multiplex PCR, the TCRdb table keeps only in-frame clones and is missing some. In the table there are approximately 100,000 clones, around four fifths of which are singletons. The sample taken for sequencing was PBMCs. The receptors come from a man between 40 and 49 years old in good health and CMV-seronegative. Each CDR3 is given with its conserved first and last residue. D genes are given only for firm matches. Not all rows give a size; the values are once, few, many and, for expanded clones, a class.

clone_size	v_call	d_call	j_call	cdr3_nt	cdr3_aa
.	TRBV19	TRBD1	TRBJ1-2	TGTGCCAGTAGTCCAGGGACAGGGTTTTTCGAATATGGCTACACCTTC	CASSPGTGFFEYGYTF
.	TRBV18	.	TRBJ2-5	TGTGCCAGCTCACCATTGGACAGCCAAGAGACCCAGTACTTC	CASSPLDSQETQYF
.	TRBV19	TRBD2	TRBJ2-3	TGTGCCAGTTCTAGCGGGGATAGCACAGATACGCAGTATTTT	CASSSGDSTDTQYF
.	TRBV7-9	.	TRBJ2-2	TGTGCCAGCAGCTTACGGGGGAACACCGGGGAGCTGTTTTTT	CASSLRGNTGELFF
.	TRBV2	TRBD2	TRBJ2-5	TGTGCCAGCAGTAAAGCGGGGGCGGCACAAGAGACCCAGTACTTC	CASSKAGAAQETQYF
once	TRBV11-2	TRBD2	TRBJ2-7	TGTGCCAGCTCCCAAGCGGGGTTTAGCTCCTACGAGCAGTACTTC	CASSQAGFSSYEQYF
.	TRBV4-3	.	TRBJ2-1	TGCGCCAGCAGCCAAGATAAGTGGGCCAATGAGCAGTTCTTC	CASSQDKWANEQFF
.	TRBV6-5	TRBD1	TRBJ2-3	TGTGCCAGCAGTACTCAACAGGGGTCAGATACGCAGTATTTT	CASSTQQGSDTQYF
.	TRBV2	.	TRBJ2-5	TGTGCCAGCAGGGCTGGGACTTCCCAAGAGACCCAGTACTTC	CASRAGTSQETQYF
.	TRBV5-6	TRBD1	TRBJ1-2	TGTGCCAGCAGCCCAAATGCTGGACAGGGGTCGGGCTACACCTTC	CASSPNAGQGSGYTF
.	TRBV5-1	TRBD1	TRBJ2-2	TGCGCCAGCAGCTCGTTAACAGGGGTAGGCGGGGAGCTGTTTTTT	CASSSLTGVGGELFF
.	TRBV29-1	.	TRBJ1-2	TGCAGCGTATTTACAGGGAACTATGGCTACACCTTC	CSVFTGNYGYTF
.	TRBV11-3	TRBD2	TRBJ2-3	TGTGCCAGCAGCGCAACTAGCGGGGGGGCGGATACGCAGTATTTT	CASSATSGGADTQYF
.	TRBV2	TRBD1	TRBJ1-5	TGTGCCAGCAGGGGGGGGGACAGGGGGAGTCAGCCCCAGCATTTT	CASRGGDRGSQPQHF
.	TRBV5-1	TRBD1	TRBJ2-3	TGCGCCAGCAGCTCGGGCGACAGGGGGTCTGAAGATACGCAGTATTTT	CASSSGDRGSEDTQYF
few	TRBV5-1	.	TRBJ1-1	TGCGCCAGCAGCCCCGGGTATACGTACAGCCGGGGTAACACTGAAGCTTTCTTT	CASSPGYTYSRGNTEAFF
.	TRBV30	TRBD1	TRBJ2-7	TGTGCCTGGAGCAGACAGGGGTCAGAGCAGTACTTC	CAWSRQGSEQYF
few	TRBV29-1	.	TRBJ2-1	TGCAGCGGTGGGGGCGCGGGGGCCAATGAGCAGTTCTTC	CSGGGAGANEQFF
.	TRBV6-5	.	TRBJ1-6	TGTGCCAGCAGTTATAACAGGGTGTCGTCCCCCCTCCACTTT	CASSYNRVSSPLHF
.	TRBV9	TRBD1	TRBJ1-3	TGTGCCAGCAGCGCGGGGGACAGGGTAAACTCTGGAAACACCATATATTTT	CASSAGDRVNSGNTIYF
.	TRBV7-9	TRBD2	TRBJ2-3	TGTGCCAGCAGCGGTGGGACTAGCGGGGGCTTAGATACGCAGTATTTT	CASSGGTSGGLDTQYF
.	TRBV18	TRBD2	TRBJ2-5	TGTGCCAGCTCATCGACCACTAGCGGGGGGGGAGAGACCCAGTACTTC	CASSSTTSGGGETQYF
.	TRBV19	TRBD1	TRBJ1-2	TGTGCCAGTAGTACCACTCAGGGGGACTATGGCTACACCTTC	CASSTTQGDYGYTF
.	TRBV6-4	.	TRBJ2-3	TGTGCCAGCAGTGCCAGGTTTAACACAGATACGCAGTATTTT	CASSARFNTDTQYF
once	TRBV4-2	TRBD1	TRBJ2-1	TGTGCCAGCAGCCAGGAAACCACTGGCAGGGGGACCTACAATGAGCAGTTCTTC	CASSQETTGRGTYNEQFF
.	TRBV6-6	.	TRBJ1-2	TGTGCCAGCACCTCTCCCCCAGGGAACTATGGCTACACCTTC	CASTSPPGNYGYTF
.	TRBV27	TRBD1	TRBJ2-3	TGTGCCAGCAGTTTATGGGACAGGGGCCCAGATACGCAGTATTTT	CASSLWDRGPDTQYF
few	TRBV6-6	.	TRBJ1-5	TGTGCCAGCAGCCGCCAGGGAGGTCAGCCCCAGCATTTT	CASSRQGGQPQHF
.	TRBV18	.	TRBJ1-2	TGTGCCAGCTCACCAGCGGGACCGAGTTCCTATGGCTACACCTTC	CASSPAGPSSYGYTF
once	TRBV6-1	TRBD1	TRBJ2-7	TGTGCCAGCAGTGAACCGGGACAGGGGAACTCCTACGAGCAGTACTTC	CASSEPGQGNSYEQYF
.	TRBV29-1	.	TRBJ2-1	TGCAGCGTTGAGCGGGGCAATGAGCAGTTCTTC	CSVERGNEQFF
once	TRBV11-2	TRBD1	TRBJ1-3	TGTGCCAGCAGCCCCATTGACAGGGTATACTCTGGAAACACCATATATTTT	CASSPIDRVYSGNTIYF
.	TRBV29-1	.	TRBJ1-1	TGCAGCGTTGAGGGGCAATTGAACACTGAAGCTTTCTTT	CSVEGQLNTEAFF
.	TRBV19	.	TRBJ1-6	TGTGCCAGTACCCCGGGAAGCTCCTATAATTCACCCCTCCACTTT	CASTPGSSYNSPLHF
.	TRBV7-9	.	TRBJ1-1	TGTGCCAGCAGCTTAGATGGGGGCAGGAACACTGAAGCTTTCTTT	CASSLDGGRNTEAFF
few	TRBV30	TRBD1	TRBJ2-7	TGTGCCTGGAGTGCCGACATGGGACAGGGATACGAGCAGTACTTC	CAWSADMGQGYEQYF
.	TRBV19	TRBD1	TRBJ1-4	TGTGCCTCCCAAGCGGGGACAGGGTGGGGACTGTTTTTT	CASQAGTGWGLFF
.	TRBV5-4	.	TRBJ2-5	TGTGCCAGCAGCTTGAGCAGGGCCCAAGAGACCCAGTACTTC	CASSLSRAQETQYF
once	TRBV19	TRBD1	TRBJ2-1	TGTGCCAGTAGTATAGGAGGGGGCGGTAGGGATGAGCAGTTCTTC	CASSIGGGGRDEQFF
once	TRBV19	TRBD2	TRBJ2-1	TGTGCCAGTAGTTTTAGTCGGACGGGGGGGCGGAATGAGCAGTTCTTC	CASSFSRTGGRNEQFF
.	TRBV7-3	.	TRBJ1-6	TGTGCCAGCAGCTTAAAAAGACAGCAACCCTGGCAAGAGAATTCACCCCTCCACTTT	CASSLKRQQPWQENSPLHF
.	TRBV7-8	.	TRBJ1-1	TGTGCCAGCAGCTTAGTGGGCCGGCTGAACACTGAAGCTTTCTTT	CASSLVGRLNTEAFF
.	TRBV11-2	.	TRBJ2-5	TGTGCCAGCAACCCGGCAGGGGAGACCCAGTACTTC	CASNPAGETQYF
.	TRBV6-5	.	TRBJ1-1	TGTGCCAGCAGTGGTCCAGGGGCGCGCACTGAAGCTTTCTTT	CASSGPGARTEAFF
once	TRBV11-2	TRBD1	TRBJ2-7	TGTGCCAGCAGCCCCCTCGTCGGGACAGGGCCCTACGAGCAGTACTTC	CASSPLVGTGPYEQYF
.	TRBV9	TRBD1	TRBJ1-2	TGTGCCAGCAGCGTGGGACGACAGGGCAACTATGGCTACACCTTC	CASSVGRQGNYGYTF
.	TRBV7-2	TRBD1	TRBJ1-5	TGTGCCAGCAGCCCCAGGACAGGGAGCAATCAGCCCCAGCATTTT	CASSPRTGSNQPQHF
few	TRBV7-2	TRBD1	TRBJ1-2	TGTGCCAGCAGCACGGGACAGAGAAACTATGGCTACACCTTC	CASSTGQRNYGYTF
few	TRBV29-1	.	TRBJ2-5	TGCAGCGTCAAGGGGGTTGAAGGAGAGACCCAGTACTTC	CSVKGVEGETQYF
.	TRBV7-2	TRBD1	TRBJ1-6	TGTGCCAGCAGCTTAGAGTCGGTACAGGGGATTTCACCCCTCCACTTT	CASSLESVQGISPLHF
.	TRBV2	.	TRBJ1-6	TGTGCCAGCAGGAAGACAGCGCCTAATTCACCCCTCCACTTT	CASRKTAPNSPLHF
once	TRBV5-8	.	TRBJ1-1	TGTGCCAGCAGCTTAATGTCCGCTGAAGCTTTCTTT	CASSLMSAEAFF
.	TRBV13	TRBD2	TRBJ2-1	TGTGCCAGCAGCTCCCAGACTAGCGGGGAGTTCTTC	CASSSQTSGEFF
.	TRBV2	TRBD2	TRBJ2-1	TGTGCCAGCAGTGCGGGGCGGCGGGGGGCGGGCTACAATGAGCAGTTCTTC	CASSAGRRGAGYNEQFF
.	TRBV29-1	.	TRBJ1-2	TGCAGCGTCGCAGACAGGAGGTACGGCTACACCTTC	CSVADRRYGYTF
.	TRBV7-3	TRBD1	TRBJ2-5	TGTGCCAGCAGCTTAGGGACAGCTCAAGAGACCCAGTACTTC	CASSLGTAQETQYF
.	TRBV27	.	TRBJ1-6	TGTGCCATCCCCCACAAAGAGCAGGGCGCAGCCTATAATTCACCCCTCCACTTT	CAIPHKEQGAAYNSPLHF